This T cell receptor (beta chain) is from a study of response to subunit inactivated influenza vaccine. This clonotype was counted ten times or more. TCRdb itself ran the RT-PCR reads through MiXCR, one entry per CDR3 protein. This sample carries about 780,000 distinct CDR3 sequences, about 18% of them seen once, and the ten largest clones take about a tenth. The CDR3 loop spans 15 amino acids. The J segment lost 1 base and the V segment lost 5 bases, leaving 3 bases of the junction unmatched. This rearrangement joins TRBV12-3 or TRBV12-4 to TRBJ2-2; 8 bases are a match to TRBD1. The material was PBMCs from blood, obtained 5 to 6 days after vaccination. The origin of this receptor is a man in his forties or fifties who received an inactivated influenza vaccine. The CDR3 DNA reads TGTGCCAGCAGTCCCGACAGGGGGAACACCGGGGAGCTGTTTTTT. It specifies CASSPDRGNTGELFF.